This is a list of T cell receptor beta chains from one sample in a study of spatial heterogeneity in lung cancer. TCRdb reprocessed the 5' RACE reads via MiXCR and lists one record per CDR3 protein. The sample has roughly 70,000 distinct CDR3 sequences; more than 10% are singletons. The starting material was PBMCs, obtained at surgery. The receptors were sampled from a male donor with early-stage non-small cell lung cancer. CDR3s include the opening cysteine and the closing phenylalanine or tryptophan. D genes are given only for firm matches.

v_gene,d_gene,CDR3aa
TRBV6-5,.,CASSHPAGAGTEAFF
TRBV29-1,TRBD1,CSVGGQGAKNIQYF
TRBV2,.,CASSPIQEAKNIQYF
TRBV3-1,TRBD2,CASSHWTSGSPETQYF
TRBV5-1,.,CASSPTEGNTIYF
TRBV20-1,.,CSAGEQLADTQYF
TRBV7-9,.,CASSLGYANEQFF
TRBV2,TRBD1,CASSVGGTGKRNTEAFF
TRBV25-1,.,CASSGPVNEQFF
TRBV12-3/TRBV12-4,TRBD1,CASSKAGTVPREQFF
TRBV7-9,.,CASSLSGGDQPQHF
TRBV13,TRBD1,CASSQTGQSYEQYF
TRBV7-2,.,CASSFRQTYGYTF
TRBV5-1,TRBD1,CASAHRQGQETQYF
TRBV5-1,.,CASSYSGQNTEAFF
TRBV19,TRBD2,CASSPSLAGLYNEQFF
TRBV29-1,.,CSVCADFNEKLFF
TRBV14,.,CASSQARARNTEAFF
TRBV7-9,.,CASSLVAGPTAIRGLFF
TRBV9,.,CASSVGSYMNTEAFF
TRBV30,.,CAWRGPDYEQYF
TRBV6-5,.,CASSLEGPSRNYNSPLHF
TRBV7-3,TRBD1,CASSLYRDRPYF
TRBV18,.,CASSRGQVTNEKLFF
TRBV2,TRBD1,CASSEGGRDYEQYF
TRBV4-3,TRBD2,CASSQAEGLENYEQYF
TRBV2,.,CASELGPSGANVLTF
TRBV20-1,TRBD2,CSARGSGRIDGELFF